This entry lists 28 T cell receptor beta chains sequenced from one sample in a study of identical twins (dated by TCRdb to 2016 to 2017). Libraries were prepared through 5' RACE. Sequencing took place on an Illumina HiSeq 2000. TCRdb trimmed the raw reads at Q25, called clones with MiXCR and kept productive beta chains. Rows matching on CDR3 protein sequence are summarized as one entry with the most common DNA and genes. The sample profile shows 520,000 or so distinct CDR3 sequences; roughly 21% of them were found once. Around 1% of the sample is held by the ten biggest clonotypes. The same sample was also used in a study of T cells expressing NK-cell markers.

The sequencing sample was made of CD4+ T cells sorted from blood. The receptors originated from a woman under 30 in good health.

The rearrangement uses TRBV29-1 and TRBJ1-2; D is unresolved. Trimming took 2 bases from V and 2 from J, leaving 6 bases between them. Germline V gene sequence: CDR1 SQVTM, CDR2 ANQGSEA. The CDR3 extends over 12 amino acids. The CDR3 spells CSVEPGNYGYTF. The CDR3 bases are TGCAGCGTTGAACCCGGGAACTATGGCTACACCTTC.

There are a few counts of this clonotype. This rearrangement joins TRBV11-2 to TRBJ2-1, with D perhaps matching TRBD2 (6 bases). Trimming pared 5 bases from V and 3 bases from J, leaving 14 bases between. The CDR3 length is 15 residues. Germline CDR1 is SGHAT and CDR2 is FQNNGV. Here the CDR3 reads CASSPAGQFYNEQFF. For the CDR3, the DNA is TGTGCCAGCAGCCCCGCGGGGCAGTTCTACAATGAGCAGTTCTTC.

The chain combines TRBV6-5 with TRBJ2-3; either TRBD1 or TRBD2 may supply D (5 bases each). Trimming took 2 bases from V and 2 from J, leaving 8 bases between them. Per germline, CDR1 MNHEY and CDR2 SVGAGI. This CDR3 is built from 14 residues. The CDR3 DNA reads TGTGCCAGCAGTTACACGGGGCTCACAGATACGCAGTATTTT. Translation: CASSYTGLTDTQYF.

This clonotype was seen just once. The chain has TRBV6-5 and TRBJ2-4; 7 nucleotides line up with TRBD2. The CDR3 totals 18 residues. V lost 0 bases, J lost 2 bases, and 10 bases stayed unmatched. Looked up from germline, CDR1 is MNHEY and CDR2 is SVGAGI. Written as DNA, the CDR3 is TGTGCCAGCAGTTACTCTGGAGGGACTACAAGACCCAAAAACATTCAGTACTTC. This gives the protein CASSYSGGTTRPKNIQYF.

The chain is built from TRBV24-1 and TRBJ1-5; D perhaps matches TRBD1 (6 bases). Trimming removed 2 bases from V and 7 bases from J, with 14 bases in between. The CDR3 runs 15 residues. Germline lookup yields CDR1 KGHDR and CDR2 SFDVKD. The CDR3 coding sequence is TGTGCCACCAGTGATTCGACCAGGGGCGGGCAGCCCCAGCATTTT. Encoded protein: CATSDSTRGGQPQHF.

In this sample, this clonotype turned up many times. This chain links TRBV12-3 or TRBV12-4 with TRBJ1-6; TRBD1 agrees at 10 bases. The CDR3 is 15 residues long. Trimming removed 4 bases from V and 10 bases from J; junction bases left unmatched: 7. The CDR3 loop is CASSWGQGRDSPLHF. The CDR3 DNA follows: TGTGCCAGCAGTTGGGGACAGGGGAGAGACTCACCCCTCCACTTT.

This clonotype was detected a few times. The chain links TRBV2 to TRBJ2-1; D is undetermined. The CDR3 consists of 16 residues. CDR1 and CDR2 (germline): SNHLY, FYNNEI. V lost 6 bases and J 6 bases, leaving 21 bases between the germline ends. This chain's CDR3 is CASSAEGSRSGNEQFF. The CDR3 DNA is TGTGCCAGCAGCGCCGAAGGGTCCCGCAGTGGCAATGAGCAGTTCTTC.

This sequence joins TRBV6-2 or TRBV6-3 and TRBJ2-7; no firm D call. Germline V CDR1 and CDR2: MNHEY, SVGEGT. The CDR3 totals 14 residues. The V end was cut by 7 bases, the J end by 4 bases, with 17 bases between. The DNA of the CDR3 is TGTGCCAGCATGGGCAGAATAATGTCGTACGAGCAGTACTTC. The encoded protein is CASMGRIMSYEQYF.

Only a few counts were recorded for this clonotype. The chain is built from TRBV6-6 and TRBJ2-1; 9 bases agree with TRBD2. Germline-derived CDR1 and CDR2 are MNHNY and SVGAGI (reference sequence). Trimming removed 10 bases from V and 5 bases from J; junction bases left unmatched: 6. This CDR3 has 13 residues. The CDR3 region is CATLLAGHNEQFF. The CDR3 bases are TGTGCCACCCTTCTAGCGGGACACAATGAGCAGTTCTTC.

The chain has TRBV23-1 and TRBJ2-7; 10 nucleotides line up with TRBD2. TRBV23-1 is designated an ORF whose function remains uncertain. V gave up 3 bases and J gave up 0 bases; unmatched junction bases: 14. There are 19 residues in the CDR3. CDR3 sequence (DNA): TGCGCCAGCAGTCATATCTACTCCGGGACTAGCGCTATCTCCTACGAGCAGTACTTC. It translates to CASSHIYSGTSAISYEQYF.

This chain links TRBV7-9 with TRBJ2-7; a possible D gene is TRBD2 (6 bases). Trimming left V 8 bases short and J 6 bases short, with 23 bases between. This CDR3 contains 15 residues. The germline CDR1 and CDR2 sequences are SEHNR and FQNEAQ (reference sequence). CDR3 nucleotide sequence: TGTGCCAGCTCCACCGGGACTTACAGGACGGGCGAGCAGTACTTC. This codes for CASSTGTYRTGEQYF. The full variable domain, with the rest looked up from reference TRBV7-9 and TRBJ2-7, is DTGVSQNPRHKITKRGQNVTFRCDPISEHNRLYWYRQTLGQGPEFLTYFQNEAQLEKSRLLSDRFSAERPKGSFSTLEIQRTEQGDSAMYLCASSTGTYRTGEQYFGPGTRLTVT.

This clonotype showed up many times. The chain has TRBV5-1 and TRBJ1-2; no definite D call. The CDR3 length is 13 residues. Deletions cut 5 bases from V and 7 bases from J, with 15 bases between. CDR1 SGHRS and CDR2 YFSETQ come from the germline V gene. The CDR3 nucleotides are TGCGCCAGCAGTCCGACCTACGGTGGTGGCTACACCTTC. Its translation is CASSPTYGGGYTF. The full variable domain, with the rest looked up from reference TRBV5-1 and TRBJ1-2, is KAGVTQTPRYLIKTRGQQVTLSCSPISGHRSVSWYQQTPGQGLQFLFEYFSETQRNKGNFPGRFSGRQFSNSRSEMNVSTLELGDSALYLCASSPTYGGGYTFGSGTRLTVV.

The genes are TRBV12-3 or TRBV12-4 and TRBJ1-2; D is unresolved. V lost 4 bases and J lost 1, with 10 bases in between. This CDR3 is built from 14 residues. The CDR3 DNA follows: TGTGCCAGCAGTTCCGGGCAACTTAACTATGGCTACACCTTC. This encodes CASSSGQLNYGYTF.

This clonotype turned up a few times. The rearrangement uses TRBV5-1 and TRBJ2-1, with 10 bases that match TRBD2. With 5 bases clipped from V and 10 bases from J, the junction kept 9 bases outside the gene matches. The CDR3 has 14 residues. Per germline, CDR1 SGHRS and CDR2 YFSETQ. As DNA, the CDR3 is TGCGCCAGCAGATTCAGTCTAGCGGGGGTAGAGCAGTTCTTC. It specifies CASRFSLAGVEQFF. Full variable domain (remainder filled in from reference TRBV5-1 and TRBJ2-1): KAGVTQTPRYLIKTRGQQVTLSCSPISGHRSVSWYQQTPGQGLQFLFEYFSETQRNKGNFPGRFSGRQFSNSRSEMNVSTLELGDSALYLCASRFSLAGVEQFFGPGTRLTVL.

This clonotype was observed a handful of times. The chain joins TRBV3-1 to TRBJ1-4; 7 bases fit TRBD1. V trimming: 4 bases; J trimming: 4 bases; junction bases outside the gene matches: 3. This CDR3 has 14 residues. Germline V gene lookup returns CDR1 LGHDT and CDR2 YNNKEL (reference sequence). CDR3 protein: CASSRTGVNEKLFF. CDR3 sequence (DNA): TGTGCCAGCAGCCGAACAGGGGTTAATGAAAAACTGTTTTTT.

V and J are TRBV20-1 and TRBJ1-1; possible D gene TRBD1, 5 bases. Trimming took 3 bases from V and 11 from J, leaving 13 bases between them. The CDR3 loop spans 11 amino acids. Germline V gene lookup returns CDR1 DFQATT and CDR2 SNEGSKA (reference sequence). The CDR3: CSARGTGGAFF. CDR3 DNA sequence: TGCAGTGCTAGGGGGACCGGGGGGGCTTTCTTT.

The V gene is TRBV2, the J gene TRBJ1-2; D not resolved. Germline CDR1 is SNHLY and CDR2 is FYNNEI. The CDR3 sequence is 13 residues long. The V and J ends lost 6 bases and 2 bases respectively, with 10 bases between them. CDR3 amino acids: CASRQQRNYGYTF. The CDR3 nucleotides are TGTGCCAGCAGGCAACAGAGGAACTATGGCTACACCTTC. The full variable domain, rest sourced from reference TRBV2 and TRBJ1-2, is EPEVTQTPSHQVTQMGQEVILRCVPISNHLYFYWYRQILGQKVEFLVSFYNNEISEKSEIFDDQFSVERPDGSNFTLKIRSTKLEDSAMYFCASRQQRNYGYTFGSGTRLTVV.

CDR3 sequence reads: CASSHWDREGRTGTQYF. The CDR3 coding sequence is TGTGCCAGCAGCCACTGGGACAGGGAGGGTCGAACCGGGACCCAGTACTTC. The chain joins TRBV3-1 to TRBJ2-5; the match to TRBD1 covers 9 bases. The J segment lost 7 bases and the V segment lost 3 bases, leaving 15 bases of the junction unmatched. The germline gives CDR1 LGHDT, CDR2 YNNKEL (reference sequence). CDR3 length: 17 amino acids.

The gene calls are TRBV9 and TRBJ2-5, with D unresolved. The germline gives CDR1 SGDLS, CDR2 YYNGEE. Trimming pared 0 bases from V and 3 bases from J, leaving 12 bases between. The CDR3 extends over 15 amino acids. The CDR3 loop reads CASSVAPATEETQYF. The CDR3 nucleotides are TGTGCCAGCAGCGTAGCGCCAGCAACTGAAGAGACCCAGTACTTC. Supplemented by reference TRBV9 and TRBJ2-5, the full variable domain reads DSGVTQTPKHLITATGQRVTLRCSPRSGDLSVYWYQQSLDQGLQFLIQYYNGEERAKGNILERFSAQQFPDLHSELNLSSLELGDSALYFCASSVAPATEETQYFGPGTRLLVL.

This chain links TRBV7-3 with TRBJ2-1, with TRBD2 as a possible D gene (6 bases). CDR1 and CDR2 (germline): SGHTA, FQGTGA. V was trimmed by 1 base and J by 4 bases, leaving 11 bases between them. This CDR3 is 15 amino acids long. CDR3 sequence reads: CASSLNAGTYNEQFF. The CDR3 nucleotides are TGTGCCAGCAGCTTAAATGCGGGGACTTACAATGAGCAGTTCTTC.

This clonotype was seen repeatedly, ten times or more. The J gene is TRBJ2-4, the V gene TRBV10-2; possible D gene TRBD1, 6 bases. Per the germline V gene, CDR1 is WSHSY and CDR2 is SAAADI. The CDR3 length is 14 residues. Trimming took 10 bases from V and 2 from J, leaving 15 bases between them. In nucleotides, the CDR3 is TGCGCCACGGATCCAGGGGTTTCCAAAAACATTCAGTACTTC. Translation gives CATDPGVSKNIQYF.

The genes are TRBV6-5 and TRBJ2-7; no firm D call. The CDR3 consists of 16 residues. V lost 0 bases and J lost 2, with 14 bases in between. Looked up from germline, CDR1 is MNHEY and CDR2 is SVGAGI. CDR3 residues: CASSYSTSSPAYEQYF. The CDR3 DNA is TGTGCCAGCAGTTACTCGACGAGCAGCCCTGCCTACGAGCAGTACTTC.

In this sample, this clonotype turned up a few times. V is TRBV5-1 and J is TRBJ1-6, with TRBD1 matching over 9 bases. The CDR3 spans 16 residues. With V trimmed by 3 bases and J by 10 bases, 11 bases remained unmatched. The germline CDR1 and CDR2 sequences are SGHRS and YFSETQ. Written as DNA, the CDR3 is TGCGCCAGCAGCTACGGACAGGGGCCGGTCGACTCACCCCTCCACTTT. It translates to CASSYGQGPVDSPLHF.

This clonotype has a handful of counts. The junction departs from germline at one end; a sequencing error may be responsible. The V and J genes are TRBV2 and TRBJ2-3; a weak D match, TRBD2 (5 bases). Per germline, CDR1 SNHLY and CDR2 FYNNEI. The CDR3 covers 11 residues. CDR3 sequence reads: CASSDFERPRF. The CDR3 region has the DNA TGTGCCAGCAGTGATTTCGAGCGGCCCCGTTTT.

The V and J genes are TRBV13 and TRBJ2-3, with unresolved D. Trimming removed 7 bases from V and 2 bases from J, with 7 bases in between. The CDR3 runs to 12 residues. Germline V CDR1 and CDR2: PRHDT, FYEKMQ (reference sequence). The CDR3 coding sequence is TGTGCCAGCACAACAGACACAGATACGCAGTATTTT. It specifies CASTTDTDTQYF.

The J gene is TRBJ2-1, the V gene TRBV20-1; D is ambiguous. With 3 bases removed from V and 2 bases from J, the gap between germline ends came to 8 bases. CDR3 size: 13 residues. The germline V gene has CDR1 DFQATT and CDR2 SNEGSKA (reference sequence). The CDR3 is CSASRVPYNEQFF. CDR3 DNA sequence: TGCAGTGCTAGTAGGGTCCCCTACAATGAGCAGTTCTTC.

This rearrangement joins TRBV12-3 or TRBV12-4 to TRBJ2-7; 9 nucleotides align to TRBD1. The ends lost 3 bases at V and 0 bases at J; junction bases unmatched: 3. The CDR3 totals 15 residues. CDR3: CASSLQTGGSYEQYF. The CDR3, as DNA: TGTGCCAGCAGTTTGCAGACAGGGGGCTCCTACGAGCAGTACTTC.

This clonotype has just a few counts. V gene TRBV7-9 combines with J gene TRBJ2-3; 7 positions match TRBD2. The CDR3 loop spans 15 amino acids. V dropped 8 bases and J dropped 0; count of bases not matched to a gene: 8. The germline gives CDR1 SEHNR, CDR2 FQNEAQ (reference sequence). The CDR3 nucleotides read TGTGCCAGCCGACACGGGAGGTATAGCACAGATACGCAGTATTTT. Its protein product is CASRHGRYSTDTQYF.